Below, 23 T cell receptor beta chains from the same sample are listed, as sequenced in a study of T cells after yellow fever vaccination. TCRdb reprocessed the 5' RACE reads with MiXCR, giving one entry per CDR3 protein. The sample records some 250,000 distinct CDR3 sequences, more than 3.5% being singletons. Sample: PBMCs, taken 15 days after the yellow fever booster vaccination. The receptor set was obtained from a man in his late teens or twenties who received the YFV17D yellow fever vaccine.

The table lists this clonotype with many counts. The chain joins TRBV3-1 to TRBJ1-2; no firm D call. This CDR3 region has 14 residues. Per germline, CDR1 LGHDT and CDR2 YNNKEL (reference sequence). V was trimmed by 1 base and J by 8 bases, leaving 14 bases between them. This CDR3 is CASSQGRWAGGYTF. The CDR3 coding sequence is TGTGCCAGCAGCCAAGGCCGGTGGGCTGGGGGCTACACCTTC.

This clonotype occurred many times. CDR3 loop: CASSLRQSNEKLFF. The CDR3 DNA reads TGTGCCAGCAGTTTGAGGCAGAGTAATGAAAAACTGTTTTTT. This rearrangement joins TRBV12-3 or TRBV12-4 to TRBJ1-4; D call uncertain. V was cut by 3 bases and J by 4 bases, with 9 bases left in between. The CDR3 totals 14 residues.

This clonotype was observed at least ten times. The J gene is TRBJ2-5, the V gene TRBV20-1; TRBD2 aligns across 11 bases. Germline loops: CDR1 DFQATT, CDR2 SNEGSKA (reference sequence). V shed 6 bases and J 0 bases; nucleotides not matched to a gene: 6. The CDR3 contains 15 residues. The CDR3 loop reads CSAALAGAHQETQYF. CDR3 DNA: TGCAGTGCAGCACTAGCGGGGGCCCACCAAGAGACCCAGTACTTC.

This clonotype was recorded a few times. CDR3 DNA sequence: TGTGCCATCAGCTTGGGGGAGCTGGCCTACAATGAGCAGTTCTTC. Encoded protein: CAISLGELAYNEQFF. This chain joins TRBV10-3 and TRBJ2-1; D tentatively fits TRBD1 or TRBD2 (5 bases each). Per germline, CDR1 ENHRY and CDR2 SYGVKD. V was clipped by 6 bases and J by 2 bases, with 14 bases between them. CDR3 length equals 15 residues.

This clonotype has ten or more counts. The chain uses TRBV6-2 or TRBV6-3 and TRBJ1-1; TRBD1 aligns across 8 bases. The germline gives CDR1 MNHEY, CDR2 SVGEGT. This CDR3 contains 13 residues. After removal of 6 bases from V and 11 bases from J, the junction contained 11 bases not matched to a gene. This chain's CDR3 is CASRLQGVSVAFF. The CDR3 DNA reads TGTGCCAGCAGGCTACAGGGGGTCTCTGTTGCTTTCTTT.

The table lists this clonotype with many counts. The chain has TRBV4-2 and TRBJ2-5; D gene uncertain. The germline V gene encodes CDR1 LGHNA and CDR2 YNFKEQ. The V end lost 0 bases, the J end lost 2 bases, and 10 bases lay between the germline ends. The CDR3 totals 15 residues. CDR3 loop: CASSQDFPSQETQYF. CDR3 coding DNA: TGTGCCAGCAGCCAAGATTTCCCTAGTCAAGAGACCCAGTACTTC.

There are many counts of this clonotype. This sequence joins TRBV12-3 or TRBV12-4 and TRBJ2-2, with TRBD1 as a possible D gene (6 bases). V was pared by 4 bases and J by 6 bases, with 9 bases between. This CDR3 contains 13 residues. CDR3 sequence reads: CASSYRVSGELFF. The CDR3 region has the DNA TGTGCCAGCAGTTACAGGGTGTCCGGGGAGCTGTTTTTT.

The sample holds a few counts of this clonotype. The chain links TRBV5-5 to TRBJ1-5; the D is unclear. Looked up from germline, CDR1 is SGHKS and CDR2 is YYEKEE (reference sequence). V shed 0 bases and J shed 7 bases, with 8 bases lying between them. The CDR3 covers 13 residues. This CDR3 is CASSLAIGQPQHF. The CDR3 DNA follows: TGTGCCAGCAGCTTGGCCATTGGACAGCCCCAGCATTTT.

This clonotype has ten or more counts. The gene calls are TRBV5-1 and TRBJ2-5, with 8 bases lining up with TRBD1. With 4 bases clipped from V and 5 bases from J, the junction kept 16 bases outside the gene matches. There are 17 residues in the CDR3. The germline gives CDR1 SGHRS, CDR2 YFSETQ. The CDR3 spells CASSTRLDRAGSETQYF. In nucleotides, the CDR3 is TGCGCCAGCAGCACCCGCCTGGACAGGGCCGGGTCCGAGACCCAGTACTTC. The variable domain in full, completed from reference TRBV5-1 and TRBJ2-5, reads KAGVTQTPRYLIKTRGQQVTLSCSPISGHRSVSWYQQTPGQGLQFLFEYFSETQRNKGNFPGRFSGRQFSNSRSEMNVSTLELGDSALYLCASSTRLDRAGSETQYFGPGTRLLVL.

In its sample, this clonotype was seen many times. CDR3 sequence: CASSWDILFSSSEQYV. CDR3 in DNA: TGTGCCAGCAGCTGGGATATTCTTTTCAGCTCGAGCGAGCAGTACGTC. This sequence joins TRBV5-6 and TRBJ2-7, with D unresolved. Germline loops: CDR1 SGHDT, CDR2 YYEEEE. V was pared by 3 bases and J by 6 bases, with 22 bases between. This CDR3 is built from 16 residues.

In its sample, this clonotype was seen once. Being one base from a much bigger clone, this may be a read error. This CDR3 is CGSSLVRVEGTEAFF. The CDR3 DNA reads as TGTGGCAGCAGCTTGGTCCGGGTGGAGGGCACTGAAGCTTTCTTT. The rearrangement uses TRBV5-4 and TRBJ1-1; D gene uncertain. Germline V CDR1 and CDR2: SGHNT, YYREEE (reference sequence). The CDR3 runs 15 residues. The full variable domain, with the rest looked up from reference TRBV5-4 and TRBJ1-1, is ETGVTQSPTHLIKTRGQQVTLRCSSQSGHNTVSWYQQALGQGPQFIFQYYREEENGRGNFPPRFSGLQFPNYSSELNVNALELDDSALYLCGSSLVRVEGTEAFFGQGTRLTVV.

This chain joins TRBV7-2 and TRBJ2-1; 7 nucleotides align to TRBD1. This CDR3 is 13 amino acids long. The junction had 5 bases not matched to a gene; V was cut back by 5 bases and J by 7 bases. CDR1 is SGHTA, CDR2 FQGNSA, per germline. CDR3 residues: CASSPRGRNEQFF. The CDR3 DNA reads TGTGCCAGCAGCCCTAGGGGGCGGAATGAGCAGTTCTTC.

This clonotype has a handful of counts. The chain couples TRBV7-9 to TRBJ2-1; 12 nucleotides agree with TRBD2. The CDR3 runs to 16 residues. Germline CDR1 is SEHNR and CDR2 is FQNEAQ (reference sequence). V dropped 5 bases and J dropped 2; count of bases not matched to a gene: 4. CDR3 nucleotides: TGTGCCAGCAGCAATCTAGCGGGGGGGCCCTACAATGAGCAGTTCTTC. As protein: CASSNLAGGPYNEQFF.

This clonotype was counted many times. CDR3 protein: CSVFTDRASYGYTF. CDR3 in DNA: TGCAGTGTTTTTACGGACAGGGCCTCCTATGGCTACACCTTC. This chain links TRBV20-1 with TRBJ1-2, with TRBD1 identical over 8 bases. The CDR3 spans 14 residues. V trimming: 7 bases; J trimming: 4 bases; junction bases outside the gene matches: 11. Germline V gene sequence: CDR1 DFQATT, CDR2 SNEGSKA (reference sequence).

The V gene is TRBV12-3 or TRBV12-4, the J gene TRBJ1-3; 9 bases are shared with TRBD1. The CDR3 is made up of 17 amino acids. J lost 0 bases, V lost 6 bases, and 9 bases had no gene match. DNA for the CDR3: TGTGCCAGCAGCTCCGGGACAGGGCCAAGCTCTGGAAACACCATATATTTT. This sequence encodes CASSSGTGPSSGNTIYF.

There are many counts of this clonotype. The J gene is TRBJ1-1, the V gene TRBV5-6; D call uncertain. Trimming took 3 bases from V and 1 from J, leaving 13 bases between them. The CDR3 contains 15 residues. Germline CDR1 and CDR2: SGHDT and YYEEEE. The DNA of the CDR3 is TGTGCCAGCAGCTCCCGGTGGAGGCAGAACACTGAAGCTTTCTTT. Its protein product is CASSSRWRQNTEAFF.

This clonotype has at least ten counts. V is TRBV28 and J is TRBJ1-1, with 7 positions matching TRBD1. The junction had 17 bases not matched to a gene; V was cut back by 8 bases and J by 5 bases. Per the germline V gene, CDR1 is MDHEN and CDR2 is SYDVKM. This CDR3 has 16 residues. CDR3 protein: CASGFLGWRGRTEAFF. The CDR3 nucleotides are TGTGCCAGCGGGTTTTTGGGGTGGAGGGGGCGGACTGAAGCTTTCTTT. Complete variable domain (other parts from reference TRBV28 and TRBJ1-1): DVKVTQSSRYLVKRTGEKVFLECVQDMDHENMFWYRQDPGLGLRLIYFSYDVKMKEKGDIPEGYSVSREKKERFSLILESASTNQTSMYLCASGFLGWRGRTEAFFGQGTRLTVV.

This clonotype was counted only a few times. The chain links TRBV6-6 to TRBJ2-2, with TRBD2 as a possible D gene (6 bases). V was shortened by 4 bases and J by 4 bases, with 13 bases between the two germline ends. The CDR3 is 15 residues long. Per the germline V gene, CDR1 is MNHNY and CDR2 is SVGAGI (reference sequence). Here the CDR3 reads CASSLPGLSTGELFF. For the CDR3, the DNA is TGTGCCAGCAGTTTGCCGGGACTCTCCACCGGGGAGCTGTTTTTT.

This clonotype was observed many times. V and J are TRBV5-1 and TRBJ2-2; TRBD1 aligns across 11 bases. The junction had 2 bases not matched to a gene; V was cut back by 4 bases and J by 3 bases. Germline CDR1 and CDR2: SGHRS and YFSETQ. CDR3 length: 15 amino acids. CDR3 sequence: CASSPGQGDTGELFF. The CDR3, as DNA: TGCGCCAGCAGCCCGGGACAGGGGGACACCGGGGAGCTGTTTTTT.

This clonotype came up many times. CDR3: CASSIGGLAAYEQYF. The CDR3 coding sequence is TGTGCCAGTAGTATAGGCGGTCTGGCGGCCTACGAGCAGTACTTC. The chain couples TRBV19 to TRBJ2-7; D remains unclear. This CDR3 has 15 residues. CDR1 and CDR2 (germline): LNHDA, SQIVND (reference sequence). Trimming took 1 base from V and 2 from J, leaving 12 bases between them.

This clonotype was seen ten or more times. The chain joins TRBV7-2 to TRBJ2-5, with 8 bases aligning to TRBD2. The CDR3 covers 14 residues. Trimming took 2 bases from V and 5 from J; bases not matched to a gene: 4. CDR1 and CDR2 (germline): SGHTA, FQGNSA. CDR3 residues: CASSLQRGRETQYF. The CDR3 DNA is TGTGCCAGCAGCTTACAGCGGGGGCGTGAGACCCAGTACTTC.

Many counts were recorded for this clonotype. The chain recombines TRBV7-2 with TRBJ2-5; TRBD2 is a possible D gene (5 bases). The CDR3 extends over 16 amino acids. Trimming left V 5 bases short and J 2 bases short, with 18 bases between. Germline lookup yields CDR1 SGHTA and CDR2 FQGNSA. CDR3 DNA: TGTGCCAGCAGCCTACTAGGATACCGCGCACAAGAGACCCAGTACTTC. Protein: CASSLLGYRAQETQYF. Full variable domain (missing parts from reference TRBV7-2 and TRBJ2-5): GAGVSQSPSNKVTEKGKDVELRCDPISGHTALYWYRQSLGQGLEFLIYFQGNSAPDKSGLPSDRFSAERTGGSVSTLTIQRTQQEDSAVYLCASSLLGYRAQETQYFGPGTRLLVL.

Ten or more counts support this clonotype. Here the CDR3 reads CASRLRGGPYNEQFF. In DNA form, the CDR3 reads TGTGCCAGCAGGTTAAGGGGGGGCCCCTACAATGAGCAGTTCTTC. V gene TRBV2 combines with J gene TRBJ2-1; the D gene is possibly TRBD2 (7 bases). Trimming cost V 6 bases and J 2 bases, with 14 bases left between them. From germline, CDR1 is SNHLY and CDR2 FYNNEI. This CDR3 has 15 residues.